This entry lists 10 T cell receptor beta chains sequenced from one sample in a study of CD8+ T cells in alopecia areata. The treatment is: oral pan-JAK inhibitor, 5-10 mg twice daily. cDNA reverse transcribed from extracted RNA served as the sequencing template. Some clones are missing from TCRdb's copy, which holds only in-frame ones; the method was immunoSEQ multiplex PCR. The repertoire has 110,000 to 150,000 clones, nearly 55% of them found once; the top ten carry about 16%. The sequences come from CD8+ T cells sorted from blood, collected at week 4, from a patient treated with tofacitinib. Source of these receptors: a human donor with alopecia areata.

This rearrangement joins TRBV6-5 to TRBJ2-7, with D perhaps TRBD1 (7 bases). The germline V and J ends were trimmed by 6 bases and 4 bases, with 16 bases remaining between them. CDR1 is MNHEY, CDR2 SVGAGI, per germline. The CDR3 spans 14 residues. The CDR3 reads CASSDAGQWYEQYF. The CDR3 DNA is TGTGCCAGCAGCGATGCGGGACAGTGGTACGAGCAGTACTTC.

This chain joins TRBV29-1 and TRBJ2-7, with TRBD1 matching over 7 bases. Trimming at V came to 7 bases and at J to 6 bases, leaving 9 bases not matched to a gene. This CDR3 has 12 residues. Germline-derived CDR1 and CDR2 are SQVTM and ANQGSEA. CDR3 loop: CSAQDRPGEQYF. CDR3 DNA sequence: TGCAGCGCTCAGGACAGGCCCGGCGAGCAGTACTTC.

This chain connects TRBV27 to TRBJ1-6, with 7 bases fitting TRBD1. V lost 5 bases, J lost 10 bases, and 2 bases stayed unmatched. Germline CDR1 MNHEY, CDR2 SMNVEV (reference sequence). The CDR3 spans 12 residues. The CDR3 sequence: CASSEGQSPLHF. CDR3 nucleotide sequence: TGTGCCAGCAGTGAGGGACAGTCACCCCTCCACTTT.

V is TRBV6-5 and J is TRBJ2-3; D ambiguous. V lost 6 bases, J lost 0 bases, and 13 bases lay in between. Germline values: CDR1 MNHEY, CDR2 SVGAGI. This CDR3 spans 15 amino acids. The CDR3 loop reads CASRPDLVSTDTQYF. In DNA form, the CDR3 reads TGTGCCAGCAGACCCGATCTGGTGAGCACAGATACGCAGTATTTT.

V is TRBV2 and J is TRBJ2-4; D is undetermined. This CDR3 has 15 amino acids. Germline V gene data show CDR1 as SNHLY and CDR2 as FYNNEI. The germline V and J ends were trimmed by 1 base and 0 bases, with 7 bases remaining between them. In nucleotides, the CDR3 is TGTGCCAGCAGTGAAGTTCTAGTAGCCAAAAACATTCAGTACTTC. Protein product: CASSEVLVAKNIQYF.

This chain connects TRBV6-5 to TRBJ2-3, with D possibly TRBD1 on 5 matching bases. The CDR3 is 15 amino acids. Germline V lookup: CDR1 MNHEY, CDR2 SVGAGI. The V end lost 6 bases, the J end lost 6 bases, and 19 bases lay between the germline ends. The CDR3 DNA follows: TGTGCCAGCAGCCGAGAGCTAGGGGCTGACGATACGCAGTATTTT. Translating gives CASSRELGADDTQYF.

This clone appeared many times. V is TRBV30 and J is TRBJ2-2; D is perhaps TRBD1 or TRBD2 (5 bases each). V lost 1 base to trimming and J lost 6 bases, with 6 bases between them. The germline CDR1 and CDR2 sequences are GTSNPN and SVGIG (reference sequence). This CDR3 contains 12 residues. The CDR3 nucleotides read TGTGCCTGGAGTGGGGGGTCCGGGGAGCTGTTTTTT. It is translated as CAWSGGSGELFF.

This chain uses TRBV9 with TRBJ2-1, with 7 bases aligning to TRBD1. The CDR3 is 13 amino acids. Germline trimming cut 0 bases from V and 12 bases from J; bases unmatched to any gene: 6. CDR1 SGDLS and CDR2 YYNGEE come from the germline V gene. The DNA of the CDR3 is TGTGCCAGCAGCGTAGGGGGACAGTTCCCGCAGTTCTTC. Its protein product is CASSVGGQFPQFF.

The chain is built from TRBV7-8 and TRBJ1-2; D is unclear. CDR3 length equals 14 residues. The germline gives CDR1 SGHVS, CDR2 FQNEAQ. V was clipped by 2 bases and J by 5 bases, with 12 bases between them. The CDR3 DNA reads as TGTGCCAGCAGCTTATTGGATACTGCATATGGCTACACCTTC. Protein: CASSLLDTAYGYTF.

The chain combines TRBV27 with TRBJ2-7, with TRBD1 identical over 9 bases. The CDR3 has 14 residues. V lost 3 bases to trimming and J lost 2 bases; unmatched junction nucleotides: 2. In germline, CDR1 is MNHEY, CDR2 SMNVEV (reference sequence). The CDR3 coding sequence is TGTGCCAGCAGTTTCGGGACAGGGACCTACGAGCAGTACTTC. This sequence encodes CASSFGTGTYEQYF.